This T cell receptor beta chain is from a study of brain T cells in children with intractable seizures. Only cases whose brain tissue showed the highest T cell transcript signatures were sequenced. Pre-surgery treatment included at least one anti-epileptic drug. Details on this clone: As yet, its antigen is unknown.

Clones were sequenced by immunoSEQ multiplex PCR, and TCRdb holds only the in-frame ones, with some missing. Among some 64,000 clones listed, about 96% were seen once. General study points: Absence of clones before surgery may stem from lower sequencing depth.

The receptor was derived from a boy less than two years old with focal cortical dysplasia and intractable seizures. The starting material was peripheral blood, obtained at surgery.

The CDR3: CASSATAGARNQPQHF. The CDR3 DNA sequence: TGTGCCAGCAGTGCGACGGCGGGGGCCCGGAATCAGCCCCAGCATTTT. V is TRBV2 and J is TRBJ1-5; tentatively, D is TRBD1 (6 bases). Germline V gene lookup returns CDR1 SNHLY and CDR2 FYNNEI. V was trimmed by 4 bases and J by 4 bases, leaving 17 bases between them. The length of the CDR3 is 16 residues.